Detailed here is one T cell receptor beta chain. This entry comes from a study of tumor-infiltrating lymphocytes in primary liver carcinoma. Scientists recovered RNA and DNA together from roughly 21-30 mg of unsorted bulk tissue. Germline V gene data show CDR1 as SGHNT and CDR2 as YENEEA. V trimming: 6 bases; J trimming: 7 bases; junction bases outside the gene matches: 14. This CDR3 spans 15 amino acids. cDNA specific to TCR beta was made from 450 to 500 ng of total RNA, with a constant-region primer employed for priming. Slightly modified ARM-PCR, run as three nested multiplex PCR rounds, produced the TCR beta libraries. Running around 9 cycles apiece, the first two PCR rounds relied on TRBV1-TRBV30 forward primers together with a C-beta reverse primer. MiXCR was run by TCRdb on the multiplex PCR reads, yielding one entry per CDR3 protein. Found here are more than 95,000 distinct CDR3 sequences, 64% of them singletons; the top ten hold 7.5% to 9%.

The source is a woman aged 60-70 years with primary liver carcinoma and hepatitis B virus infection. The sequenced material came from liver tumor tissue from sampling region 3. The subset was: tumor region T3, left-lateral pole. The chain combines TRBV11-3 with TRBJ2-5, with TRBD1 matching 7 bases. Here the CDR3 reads CASRSRQGVSGTQYF. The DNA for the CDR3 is TGTGCCAGCAGATCCCGTCAGGGGGTAAGCGGGACCCAGTACTTC.